This T cell receptor beta chain is drawn from a study of T cell clones after liver transplantation. The germline gives CDR1 MNHEY, CDR2 SMNVEV (reference sequence). Trimming at V came to 5 bases and at J to 5 bases, leaving 8 bases not matched to a gene. There are 15 residues in the CDR3. Data came from immunoSEQ multiplex PCR; TCRdb stores just in-frame clones and leaves some out. The sample lists several thousand clones, around 85% occurring once. The sequence derives from a human donor who received a liver transplant. Sequencing used CD8+ T cells from blood, obtained before liver transplant. This sequence joins TRBV27 and TRBJ1-4; 7 bases match TRBD1. The CDR3 region is CASSSNRGQNEKLFF. The CDR3 DNA sequence: TGTGCCAGCAGTAGCAACAGGGGTCAAAATGAAAAACTGTTTTTT.